These 25 T cell receptor beta chains originate from one sample sequenced in a study of blood T cell repertoires in COVID-19. TCRdb's table, derived via immunoSEQ multiplex PCR, lists solely in-frame clones and lacks some. The table lists 200,000 to 250,000 clones, 80% to 95% of them singletons. The source material was PBMCs or T cells enriched from blood (not recorded which). The receptors were sampled from a woman under 30 who had recovered from COVID-19.

The V and J genes are TRBV3-1 (or the pseudogene TRBV3-2) and TRBJ2-7; no clear D gene. Trimming stripped 1 base from V and 0 bases from J, with 10 bases between. Germline loops: CDR1 LGHDT, CDR2 YNNKEL (reference sequence). The length of the CDR3 is 15 residues. The CDR3 reads CASSQGALSSYEQYF. DNA of the CDR3: TGTGCCAGCAGCCAAGGGGCCCTGAGCTCCTACGAGCAGTACTTC.

This rearrangement joins TRBV7-2 to TRBJ1-1; tentative D call: TRBD1 (5 bases). Trimming shortened V by 4 bases and J by 1 base, and 10 bases separated the two germline ends. The length of the CDR3 is 14 residues. Germline V gene data show CDR1 as SGHTA and CDR2 as FQGNSA. The CDR3, as DNA: TGTGCCAGCAGCTCCAGGAGGGGGAACACTGAAGCTTTCTTT. Its translation: CASSSRRGNTEAFF.

The chain links TRBV9 to TRBJ2-1; tentatively, D is TRBD1 (5 bases). Germline V lookup: CDR1 SGDLS, CDR2 YYNGEE. The CDR3 runs 17 residues. V lost 3 bases, J lost 9 bases, and 25 bases lay in between. The CDR3 bases are TGTGCCAGCAGCGCCCGGGCCCTGTTTACCTGGGGCAGTGAGCAGTTCTTC. This translates into CASSARALFTWGSEQFF.

This rearrangement joins TRBV3-1 (or the pseudogene TRBV3-2) to TRBJ2-5; 7 nucleotides agree with TRBD2. Trimming cost V 6 bases and J 5 bases; bases outside gene matches: 15. Germline V gene lookup returns CDR1 LGHDT and CDR2 YNNKEL (reference sequence). The CDR3 is made up of 16 amino acids. For the CDR3, the DNA is TGTGCCAGCAGGCCCGGGACTATGAAAGGCCCGGAGACCCAGTACTTC. This encodes CASRPGTMKGPETQYF.

This chain links TRBV7-6 with TRBJ1-1; D gene ambiguous. The V gene's germline CDR1 is SGHVS and CDR2 FNYEAQ. V lost 0 bases, J lost 2 bases, and 7 bases lay in between. This CDR3 spans 14 amino acids. CDR3 sequence (DNA): TGTGCCAGCAGCTTAGCTGAGGTCAACACTGAAGCTTTCTTT. It yields the protein CASSLAEVNTEAFF.

The gene calls are TRBV7-3 and TRBJ2-3, with a possible D match to TRBD2 (7 bases). The CDR3 is 13 residues long. The V end lost 4 bases, the J end lost 6 bases, and 11 bases lay between the germline ends. Germline CDR1 and CDR2: SGHTA and FQGTGA. CDR3 sequence (DNA): TGTGCCAGCAGCTACGGGGGGCCGGATACGCAGTATTTT. Amino acid sequence: CASSYGGPDTQYF.

The chain joins TRBV9 to TRBJ1-2; TRBD1 matches at 9 bases. The CDR3 consists of 15 residues. Germline trimming cut 3 bases from V and 7 bases from J; bases unmatched to any gene: 10. The germline gives CDR1 SGDLS, CDR2 YYNGEE. CDR3 bases: TGTGCCAGCAGCGCCCGACAGGGGGGAAGAGTTGGCTACACCTTC. Its translation: CASSARQGGRVGYTF.

This clone was picked up one time. The chain combines TRBV7-6 with TRBJ2-7, with TRBD2 matching 7 bases. From germline, CDR1 is SGHVS and CDR2 FNYEAQ. The ends lost 2 bases at V and 6 bases at J; junction bases unmatched: 13. The CDR3 is 16 amino acids. The CDR3 bases are TGTGCCAGCAGCTTAAAGGAGCGGGGCGTTGACCTCGAGCAGTACTTC. Translation: CASSLKERGVDLEQYF.

This clone has ten or more counts. This sequence joins TRBV9 and TRBJ2-7; maybe TRBD2 (5 bases). The V and J ends lost 4 bases and 2 bases respectively, with 13 bases between them. The CDR3 has 14 amino acids. Germline-derived CDR1 and CDR2 are SGDLS and YYNGEE. The CDR3 spells CASSTQTSPYEQYF. As DNA, the CDR3 is TGTGCCAGCAGCACTCAAACTAGTCCCTACGAGCAGTACTTC.

The chain links TRBV9 to TRBJ2-1, with D unclear. Per germline, CDR1 SGDLS and CDR2 YYNGEE. Between the trimmed V and J ends, which lost 3 bases and 5 bases, there was a span of 12 bases. This CDR3 comprises 14 residues. The chain's CDR3 is CASSEDLIDNEQFF. The DNA of the CDR3 is TGTGCCAGCAGCGAAGACTTGATAGACAATGAGCAGTTCTTC.

The sample holds a few counts of this clone. V gene TRBV6-2 or TRBV6-3 combines with J gene TRBJ2-5, with D possibly being TRBD1 (7 bases). The CDR3 runs to 15 residues. The V end was cut by 4 bases, the J end by 2 bases, with 14 bases between. From germline, CDR1 is MNHEY and CDR2 SVGEGT. In DNA, the CDR3 is TGTGCCAGCAGTTTCCTGGGGGGACAGCAAGAGACCCAGTACTTC. Its protein is CASSFLGGQQETQYF.

This chain joins TRBV6-6 and TRBJ2-1; tentative D call: TRBD1 (5 bases). Germline CDR1 reads MNHNY; CDR2 reads SVGAGI (reference sequence). The CDR3 runs 17 residues. The ends were cut back, 5 bases at V and 3 bases at J, with 20 bases in the middle. CDR3 coding DNA: TGTGCCAGCAGTAGATTCGTACAGGTTGGAGTCTACAATGAGCAGTTCTTC. Translated: CASSRFVQVGVYNEQFF.

The table lists this clone with a few counts. One junction end does not reproduce the germline sequence, and a read error may be involved. The chain has TRBV7-7 and TRBJ1-4; maybe TRBD1 (6 bases). The CDR3 loop spans 15 amino acids. Germline-derived CDR1 and CDR2 are SSHAT and FNYEAQ (reference sequence). The CDR3 DNA follows: TGTGCTAGCAGCTTAGGCAGGGGAACTAATGAAAAACTGTTTTTT. It encodes CASSLGRGTNEKLFF.

The chain uses TRBV24-1 and TRBJ2-2; 9 bases align to TRBD2. This CDR3 is built from 14 residues. V lost 9 bases, J lost 5 bases, and 6 bases stayed unmatched. Germline V lookup: CDR1 KGHDR, CDR2 SFDVKD. The CDR3 loop is CATRASGETGELFF. DNA for the CDR3: TGTGCCACCCGGGCTAGCGGGGAAACCGGGGAGCTGTTTTTT.

This clone was observed once. This chain connects TRBV25-1 to TRBJ2-7; D perhaps matches TRBD1 (5 bases). The CDR3 has 12 amino acids. V lost 6 bases to trimming and J lost 2 bases, with 8 bases between them. The germline gives CDR1 MGHDK, CDR2 SYGVNS. CDR3 in DNA: TGTGCCAGCAGCCAGGGAACCTACGAGCAGTACTTC. Amino acids: CASSQGTYEQYF.

The V and J genes are TRBV15 and TRBJ1-2; D is possibly TRBD1 (6 bases). Germline CDR1 reads LNHNV; CDR2 reads YYDKDF (reference sequence). Trimming left V 0 bases short and J 0 bases short, with 14 bases between. The CDR3 extends over 17 amino acids. The CDR3 nucleotides are TGTGCCACCAGCAGAGACCCTTCCGGGACACCTAACTATGGCTACACCTTC. Its translation is CATSRDPSGTPNYGYTF.

The chain uses TRBV18 and TRBJ2-3; 11 bases fit TRBD1. Germline V gives CDR1 KGHSH, CDR2 LQKENI. The length of the CDR3 is 17 residues. V gave up 4 bases and J gave up 3 bases; unmatched junction bases: 9. The CDR3 reads CASSRTTGTGGTDTQYF. CDR3 nucleotide sequence: TGTGCCAGCTCACGTACTACCGGGACAGGGGGGACAGATACGCAGTATTTT.

CDR3 sequence (DNA): TGCAGTGCTAGTATTAGTTTTCGAGAGCAGTTCTTC. Protein product: CSASISFREQFF. The chain employs TRBV20-1 and TRBJ2-1; D is ambiguous. The CDR3 is 12 amino acids. The ends were cut back, 3 bases at V and 10 bases at J, with 13 bases in the middle. Germline CDR1 and CDR2: DFQATT and SNEGSKA (reference sequence).

CDR3 region: CASSLAGVASGRGDNEQFF. DNA for the CDR3: TGTGCCAGCAGTTTAGCAGGGGTGGCCTCCGGACGAGGGGACAATGAGCAGTTCTTC. V usage is TRBV28 and J usage is TRBJ2-1; a possible D gene is TRBD1 (6 bases). With 2 bases removed from V and 5 bases from J, the gap between germline ends came to 25 bases. The CDR3 consists of 19 residues. CDR1 is MDHEN, CDR2 SYDVKM, per germline. Looking up the rest from reference TRBV28 and TRBJ2-1 gives the full variable domain: DVKVTQSSRYLVKRTGEKVFLECVQDMDHENMFWYRQDPGLGLRLIYFSYDVKMKEKGDIPEGYSVSREKKERFSLILESASTNQTSMYLCASSLAGVASGRGDNEQFFGPGTRLTVL.

The chain is built from TRBV7-8 and TRBJ1-5, with a tentative D call TRBD1 (5 bases). This CDR3 is 17 amino acids long. V was cut by 5 bases and J by 9 bases, with 26 bases left in between. In germline, CDR1 is SGHVS, CDR2 FQNEAQ. CDR3: CASSLLSQDSASRPQHF. CDR3 bases: TGTGCCAGCAGCCTACTGTCACAGGATTCGGCTTCAAGGCCCCAGCATTTT.

The rearrangement uses TRBV27 and TRBJ1-1, with D possibly matching TRBD1 (6 bases). The CDR3 is made up of 15 amino acids. V was trimmed by 5 bases and J by 4 bases, leaving 17 bases between them. Germline CDR1 MNHEY, CDR2 SMNVEV (reference sequence). The CDR3 DNA sequence: TGTGCCAGCAGTGGGGGCGGTTTTGCTTTCACTGAAGCTTTCTTT. Translation gives CASSGGGFAFTEAFF.

This clone occurred once. The chain carries TRBV19 and TRBJ1-1, with a tentative D call TRBD1 (5 bases). The V gene lost 3 bases and the J gene lost 1 base, with 12 bases spanning the gap. CDR3 size: 15 residues. Germline V gives CDR1 LNHDA, CDR2 SQIVND (reference sequence). CDR3 sequence (DNA): TGTGCCAGTAGTATTGGAGGGACCAGGAACACTGAAGCTTTCTTT. Its translation is CASSIGGTRNTEAFF. Combining the CDR3 with reference TRBV19 and TRBJ1-1 gives the whole variable domain DGGITQSPKYLFRKEGQNVTLSCEQNLNHDAMYWYRQDPGQGLRLIYYSQIVNDFQKGDIAEGYSVSREKKESFPLTVTSAQKNPTAFYLCASSIGGTRNTEAFFGQGTRLTVV.

The chain carries TRBV3-1 (or the pseudogene TRBV3-2) and TRBJ2-5; 7 bases line up with TRBD2. With V trimmed by 7 bases and J by 2 bases, 10 bases remained unmatched. Per germline, CDR1 LGHDT and CDR2 YNNKEL (reference sequence). CDR3 length: 15 residues. The CDR3 protein is CASTSLAGVQETQYF. The CDR3 DNA sequence: TGTGCCAGCACCTCTTTAGCGGGCGTTCAAGAGACCCAGTACTTC.

The gene calls are TRBV7-5 and TRBJ1-3; TRBD1 is taken as the D call from the table, unchecked against the DNA. TRBV7-5 is described as a pseudogene. The CDR3 extends over 17 amino acids. The CDR3 nucleotides are TGTGCCAGATCTCGGTTAAAGGGGACACCAACTGGAAACACCATATATTTT. Protein product: CARSRLKGTPTGNTIYF.

J is TRBJ2-7 and V is TRBV5-1, with a weak D call TRBD2 (5 bases). V dropped 7 bases and J dropped 5 bases, with 22 bases sitting between them. The CDR3 length is 15 residues. Germline values: CDR1 SGHRS, CDR2 YFSETQ. The CDR3 DNA reads TGCGCCAGCTCCCGACCTTCCTTAGGGAGTAACGAGCAGTACTTC. Amino acid sequence: CASSRPSLGSNEQYF.